The present T cell receptor beta chain was sequenced within a study of response to subunit inactivated influenza vaccine. Study outcomes and limitations: The authors suggested that every seasonal influenza vaccination recruits few new T cells.

TCRdb recomputed calls from the RT-PCR reads with MiXCR, one row per CDR3 protein. Of 860,000 or so distinct CDR3 sequences listed, about 20% are singletons. This CDR3 region has 12 residues. V shed 1 base, J shed 4 bases, and the junction held 0 bases outside the gene matches. Germline CDR1 is SQVTM and CDR2 is ANQGSEA. Remarks on this clonotype: Its antigen is not identified.

The sequencing here drew on PBMCs from blood, taken around 5 days after vaccination. V and J are TRBV29-1 and TRBJ2-5, with 7 bases fitting TRBD1. The clonotype was recovered from a man aged 45-65 years who received an inactivated influenza vaccine. CDR3 sequence: CSVEAGGETQYF. Written as DNA, the CDR3 is TGCAGCGTTGAAGCAGGGGGAGAGACCCAGTACTTC. The variable domain in full, completed from reference TRBV29-1 and TRBJ2-5, reads SAVISQKPSRDICQRGTSLTIQCQVDSQVTMMFWYRQQPGQSLTLIATANQGSEATYESGFVIDKFPISRPNLTFSTLTVSNMSPEDSSIYLCSVEAGGETQYFGPGTRLLVL.